A single sample gave rise to the 28 T cell receptor beta chains below, sequenced in a study of CD8 T cells in ankylosing spondylitis. Their antigens are not known. Study findings and constraints: What seemed typical of ankylosing spondylitis blood was a TCR beta motif built from about 8 highly homologous variants.

Each CDR3 protein is one row after TCRdb ran MiXCR on the 5' RACE reads. This sample yields about 420,000 distinct CDR3 sequences, of which approximately 20% are seen a single time; approximately 15% belongs to the top ten. Sequencing was carried out using blood, either unsorted or a sorted T cell fraction (not recorded which). The receptors were gathered from a male donor with ankylosing spondylitis.

V gene TRBV9 combines with J gene TRBJ2-1, with 7 bases identical to TRBD2. With 0 bases clipped from V and 7 bases from J, the junction kept 10 bases outside the gene matches. Germline assignment: CDR1 SGDLS and CDR2 YYNGEE. This CDR3 is 16 amino acids long. CDR3 bases: TGTGCCAGCAGCGTAGCCGGGGCGGGAGTAACGAATGAGCAGTTCTTC. It yields the protein CASSVAGAGVTNEQFF.

This clonotype was seen a handful of times. The chain recombines TRBV6-5 with TRBJ2-4, with 11 bases aligning to TRBD2. Trimming took 4 bases from V and 6 from J; bases not matched to a gene: 8. The CDR3 extends over 16 amino acids. CDR1 is MNHEY, CDR2 SVGAGI, per germline. CDR3 nucleotide sequence: TGTGCCAGCAGTTTACATAGCGGGAGGGCCGGAAACATTCAGTACTTC. Translating it yields CASSLHSGRAGNIQYF.

The chain has TRBV18 and TRBJ2-5, with 8 bases aligning to TRBD1. V lost 4 bases to trimming and J lost 4 bases; unmatched junction nucleotides: 5. The germline CDR1 and CDR2 sequences are KGHSH and LQKENI. This CDR3 has 14 residues. In nucleotides, the CDR3 is TGTGCCAGCTCACGAGGACAGGGCGGAGAGACCCAGTACTTC. It codes for CASSRGQGGETQYF.

The rearrangement uses TRBV12-3 or TRBV12-4 and TRBJ1-6; TRBD1 matches 8 bases. This CDR3 is built from 15 residues. The trim removed 6 bases at V and 8 bases at J, leaving 9 bases unmatched. CDR3 amino acids: CASRRGQGEDSPLHF. CDR3 bases: TGTGCCAGCAGACGAGGACAGGGTGAAGATTCACCCCTCCACTTT.

This clonotype was counted a few times. The chain couples TRBV20-1 to TRBJ2-1, with 7 bases fitting TRBD2. The CDR3 has 17 amino acids. Trimming at V came to 2 bases and at J to 4 bases, leaving 14 bases not matched to a gene. The germline gives CDR1 DFQATT, CDR2 SNEGSKA (reference sequence). The CDR3 reads CSARNPLRSGVYNEQFF. In nucleotides, the CDR3 is TGCAGTGCTAGAAACCCCTTGAGAAGCGGGGTATACAATGAGCAGTTCTTC.

The CDR3 bases are TGCAGTGCTACCCGACAACAACAAGAGACCCAGTACTTC. This translates into CSATRQQQETQYF. This sequence joins TRBV20-1 and TRBJ2-5; no firm D call. The CDR3 covers 13 residues. The germline V and J ends were trimmed by 4 bases and 2 bases, with 11 bases remaining between them. Germline assignment: CDR1 DFQATT and CDR2 SNEGSKA (reference sequence).

This clonotype showed up just a few times. The chain employs TRBV12-3 or TRBV12-4 and TRBJ1-1; 7 bases match TRBD1. The trim removed 5 bases at V and 6 bases at J, leaving 9 bases unmatched. The CDR3 sequence is 14 residues long. CDR3 region: CASSPQGLGAEAFF. The CDR3 nucleotides read TGTGCCAGCAGTCCACAGGGGCTGGGAGCTGAAGCTTTCTTT.

The chain couples TRBV6-5 to TRBJ1-4, with D uncertain. V was pared by 0 bases and J by 7 bases, with 6 bases between. Germline-derived CDR1 and CDR2 are MNHEY and SVGAGI. CDR3 length: 13 amino acids. The CDR3 bases are TGTGCCAGCAGTTACTCGTCATCTGAAAAACTGTTTTTT. It yields the protein CASSYSSSEKLFF.

CDR3 bases: TGTGCCAGTGGTGAGGGACTTCCCTCCATAGATACGCAGTATTTT. Protein: CASGEGLPSIDTQYF. The chain employs TRBV19 and TRBJ2-3; weak D call: TRBD2 (6 bases). The V end lost 8 bases, the J end lost 5 bases, and 20 bases lay between the germline ends. The germline CDR1 and CDR2 sequences are LNHDA and SQIVND (reference sequence). CDR3 length: 15 amino acids.

This clonotype was counted ten times or more. The chain couples TRBV5-1 to TRBJ2-2, with D hard to call. The CDR3 is 14 residues long. Trimming took 0 bases from V and 0 from J, leaving 3 bases between them. From germline, CDR1 is SGHRS and CDR2 YFSETQ. The DNA for the CDR3 is TGCGCCAGCAGCTTGGATACGAACACCGGGGAGCTGTTTTTT. Encoded protein: CASSLDTNTGELFF.

The table lists this clonotype with a few counts. The chain combines TRBV20-1 with TRBJ2-7; TRBD2 matches at 10 bases. Germline V gene sequence: CDR1 DFQATT, CDR2 SNEGSKA (reference sequence). V shed 0 bases, J shed 3 bases, and the junction held 5 bases outside the gene matches. The CDR3 is 15 amino acids. The DNA of the CDR3 is TGCAGTGCTAGAGATGGGACTAGCGTTCTCTACGAGCAGTACTTC. This codes for CSARDGTSVLYEQYF.

This clonotype appeared a single time. This chain links TRBV5-1 with TRBJ2-5; D remains unclear. With 1 base removed from V and 2 bases from J, the gap between germline ends came to 9 bases. The CDR3 consists of 14 residues. The germline V gene encodes CDR1 SGHRS and CDR2 YFSETQ. DNA for the CDR3: TGCGCCAGCAGCTTGTCTCCGGCTCAAGAGACCCAGTACTTC. It encodes CASSLSPAQETQYF. Variable domain in full (rest from reference TRBV5-1 and TRBJ2-5): KAGVTQTPRYLIKTRGQQVTLSCSPISGHRSVSWYQQTPGQGLQFLFEYFSETQRNKGNFPGRFSGRQFSNSRSEMNVSTLELGDSALYLCASSLSPAQETQYFGPGTRLLVL.

This clonotype was found a few times. The chain recombines TRBV20-1 with TRBJ1-6, with 11 bases identical to TRBD1. The CDR3 sequence is 13 residues long. Germline V CDR1 and CDR2: DFQATT, SNEGSKA (reference sequence). With 3 bases clipped from V and 10 bases from J, the junction kept 2 bases outside the gene matches. CDR3 nucleotides: TGCAGTGCTAGGGGACAGGGGGACTCACCCCTCCACTTT. This sequence encodes CSARGQGDSPLHF.

This clonotype was seen more than once but under ten times. The chain combines TRBV5-5 with TRBJ1-2; weak D call: TRBD1 (6 bases). Trimming left V 3 bases short and J 7 bases short, with 10 bases between. There are 12 residues in the CDR3. Germline loops: CDR1 SGHKS, CDR2 YYEKEE (reference sequence). The CDR3 nucleotides read TGTGCCAGCAGCTCGTCAGGGGTTGGCTACACCTTC. Amino acid sequence: CASSSSGVGYTF.

This chain uses TRBV7-2 with TRBJ1-1, with TRBD1 as a possible D gene (5 bases). CDR1 is SGHTA and CDR2 is FQGNSA in the germline V gene. The CDR3 runs 14 residues. Trimming took off 6 bases at V and 4 bases at J, with 15 bases between the two ends. CDR3 in amino acids: CASSQVSGATEAFF. Here the CDR3 DNA reads TGTGCCAGCAGTCAGGTTTCTGGGGCCACTGAAGCTTTCTTT.

This clonotype was seen a handful of times. The chain joins TRBV20-1 to TRBJ2-3; 9 nucleotides align to TRBD1. Germline assignment: CDR1 DFQATT and CDR2 SNEGSKA (reference sequence). There are 14 residues in the CDR3. V lost 5 bases, J lost 3 bases, and 6 bases stayed unmatched. CDR3: CSAWDRVSTDTQYF. Written as DNA, the CDR3 is TGCAGTGCTTGGGACAGGGTGTCGACAGATACGCAGTATTTT.

This clonotype showed up just a few times. This chain uses TRBV20-1 with TRBJ1-4; possible D gene TRBD1, 5 bases. V gave up 3 bases and J gave up 5 bases, with 10 bases separating them. This CDR3 spans 13 amino acids. Looked up from germline, CDR1 is DFQATT and CDR2 is SNEGSKA (reference sequence). The DNA of the CDR3 is TGCAGTGCTAGCCGGGACCCGAATGAAAAACTGTTTTTT. This translates into CSASRDPNEKLFF.

The rearrangement links TRBV5-1 to TRBJ1-5; D perhaps matches TRBD1 (6 bases). V lost 1 base, J lost 6 bases, and 14 bases lay in between. The CDR3 is 15 amino acids. CDR1 and CDR2 from the germline V gene are SGHRS and YFSETQ. CDR3: CASSLSGDTVQPQHF. Written as DNA, the CDR3 is TGCGCCAGCAGCTTGTCAGGGGACACGGTTCAGCCCCAGCATTTT.

This clonotype was counted a few times. This chain connects TRBV6-1 to TRBJ2-7; D unresolved. Trimming took off 5 bases at V and 0 bases at J, with 8 bases between the two ends. Germline V gene data show CDR1 as MNHNS and CDR2 as SASEGT. The CDR3 has 13 residues. The CDR3 DNA follows: TGTGCCAGCAGTCAGTGGGCCTCCTACGAGCAGTACTTC. It translates to CASSQWASYEQYF.

This clonotype has only a few counts. The chain recombines TRBV12-3 or TRBV12-4 with TRBJ2-1, with 10 bases aligning to TRBD1. The length of the CDR3 is 17 residues. J was trimmed by 8 bases and V by 7 bases; bases with no gene match: 17. In DNA form, the CDR3 reads TGTGCCAGCACCTTTATGACCGGGACAGGGGCCCCTTATGAGCAGTTCTTC. Protein product: CASTFMTGTGAPYEQFF.

The V call is TRBV3-1, the J call TRBJ2-4; D perhaps matches TRBD2 (6 bases). Germline V gene sequence: CDR1 LGHDT, CDR2 YNNKEL (reference sequence). The V and J ends lost 5 bases and 0 bases respectively, with 17 bases between them. The CDR3 is 17 amino acids. The CDR3 loop reads CASSKPLGDSAKNIQYF. The CDR3 region has the DNA TGTGCCAGCAGCAAACCTTTGGGGGACTCAGCCAAAAACATTCAGTACTTC.

The rearrangement joins TRBV5-1 to TRBJ2-2; the D gene is possibly TRBD1 (7 bases). CDR3 size: 14 residues. V was shortened by 3 bases and J by 5 bases, with 11 bases between the two germline ends. Germline CDR1 is SGHRS and CDR2 is YFSETQ. The CDR3 here is CASSSSGGTGELFF. The CDR3 coding sequence is TGCGCCAGCAGCTCTTCAGGGGGGACCGGGGAGCTGTTTTTT. Full variable domain (outside the CDR3, taken from reference TRBV5-1 and TRBJ2-2): KAGVTQTPRYLIKTRGQQVTLSCSPISGHRSVSWYQQTPGQGLQFLFEYFSETQRNKGNFPGRFSGRQFSNSRSEMNVSTLELGDSALYLCASSSSGGTGELFFGEGSRLTVL.

This chain uses TRBV6-2 or TRBV6-3 with TRBJ2-7; 8 bases fit TRBD1. Trimming took 2 bases from V and 6 from J; bases not matched to a gene: 12. Germline V CDR1 and CDR2: MNHEY, SVGEGT. CDR3 size: 16 residues. The CDR3 reads CASSYRDGQGFREQYF. CDR3 DNA: TGTGCCAGCAGTTACCGAGACGGACAGGGATTTCGCGAGCAGTACTTC.

The chain recombines TRBV12-3 or TRBV12-4 with TRBJ2-5; D may be TRBD1 (7 bases). The CDR3 covers 15 residues. Trimming cost V 7 bases and J 5 bases, with 20 bases left between them. The CDR3 loop reads CASTEAMGGQETQYF. DNA for the CDR3: TGTGCCAGCACTGAGGCAATGGGGGGACAGGAGACCCAGTACTTC.

The chain combines TRBV29-1 with TRBJ2-5, with a weak D call TRBD1 (5 bases). The length of the CDR3 is 11 residues. V lost 6 bases to trimming and J lost 5 bases, with 10 bases between them. In germline, CDR1 is SQVTM, CDR2 ANQGSEA. The CDR3, as DNA: TGCAGCGTAGACAGAGCCGAGACCCAGTACTTC. It is translated as CSVDRAETQYF.

This clonotype has only a few counts. The V call is TRBV20-1, the J call TRBJ2-7, with 16 bases identical to TRBD2. The V gene's germline CDR1 is DFQATT and CDR2 SNEGSKA (reference sequence). This CDR3 region has 15 residues. The CDR3 DNA sequence: TGCAGCGCCCGCTCGGGACTAGCGGGAGGGTTCGAGCAGTACTTC. Its protein product is CSARSGLAGGFEQYF.

The chain recombines TRBV21-1 with TRBJ1-4; the D call of TRBD1 is as the table states it, not checked on the DNA. TRBV21-1 is an annotated pseudogene. There are 16 residues in the CDR3. CDR3 residues: CASTNNHRGLNEKLFF. CDR3 nucleotide sequence: TGTGCCAGCACCAATAATCACAGGGGACTTAATGAAAAACTGTTTTTT.

The genes are TRBV5-1 and TRBJ2-7; 7 nucleotides match TRBD1. The CDR3 is 15 amino acids. With 4 bases clipped from V and 4 bases from J, the junction kept 11 bases outside the gene matches. Germline V CDR1 and CDR2: SGHRS, YFSETQ. The chain's CDR3 is CASSAIPGQKYEQYF. CDR3 DNA: TGCGCCAGCAGCGCGATACCGGGACAGAAATACGAGCAGTACTTC.